The next 11 T cell receptor beta chains were all read from a single sample in a study of CD8+CD57+ T cells in acquired aplastic anemia. Genomic DNA, serving as template, underwent TCR beta VDJ and CDR3 profiling. MiXCR was run by TCRdb on the reads, yielding one entry per CDR3 protein. The sample lists around 160,000 distinct CDR3 sequences; more than 45% were seen once. Before being chosen for sequencing, patients had shown CD8+CD57+ cell expansion by flow cytometry. The sequenced material came from sorted CD4+, CD8+, or CD8+CD57+ T cells (not recorded which) from PBMCs. The receptors come from a human donor with aplastic anemia.

The rearrangement uses TRBV2 and TRBJ2-7, with D possibly TRBD2 on 5 matching bases. The CDR3 spans 12 residues. Germline V gene lookup returns CDR1 SNHLY and CDR2 FYNNEI. Trimming took 5 bases from V and 2 from J, leaving 7 bases between them. The CDR3 nucleotides are TGTGCCAGCAGTAAGGAGGCCTACGAGCAGTACTTC. This translates into CASSKEAYEQYF.

The V and J genes are TRBV6-4 and TRBJ2-6; TRBD1 aligns across 8 bases. Germline CDR1 reads MRHNA; CDR2 reads SNTAGT. V gave up 4 bases and J gave up 2 bases; unmatched junction bases: 4. The CDR3 covers 16 residues. The CDR3 is CASSVTGGAGANVLTF. The CDR3 DNA follows: TGTGCCAGCAGTGTTACAGGGGGTGCTGGGGCCAACGTCCTGACTTTC.

This chain links TRBV11-2 with TRBJ2-7; 11 positions agree with TRBD1. This CDR3 comprises 16 residues. Germline assignment: CDR1 SGHAT and CDR2 FQNNGV. J lost 4 bases, V lost 7 bases, and 12 bases had no gene match. The CDR3 DNA reads TGTGCCAGCACCCCTACCCGGGACAGGGGGATGTACGAGCAGTACTTC. Translating it yields CASTPTRDRGMYEQYF.

This chain uses TRBV9 with TRBJ1-2; D ambiguous. Germline V gene sequence: CDR1 SGDLS, CDR2 YYNGEE. This CDR3 comprises 11 residues. With 4 bases removed from V and 8 bases from J, the gap between germline ends came to 9 bases. The CDR3 reads CASSTPDGYTF. For the CDR3, the DNA is TGTGCCAGCAGCACCCCTGACGGCTACACCTTC.

V is TRBV28 and J is TRBJ1-2; maybe TRBD1 (6 bases). Looked up from germline, CDR1 is MDHEN and CDR2 is SYDVKM. The CDR3 is 12 residues long. V was trimmed by 5 bases and J by 5 bases, leaving 9 bases between them. The CDR3 region is CASSDRSYGYTF. CDR3 sequence (DNA): TGTGCCAGCAGTGACAGGAGTTATGGCTACACCTTC.

The sample holds many counts of this clonotype. In DNA form, the CDR3 reads TGTGCCACCAGTGACGCCGGGACCCGCCACGAGCAGTACTTC. Protein sequence: CATSDAGTRHEQYF. The chain employs TRBV24-1 and TRBJ2-7; D could derive from TRBD1 or TRBD2 (5 bases each). The CDR3 runs 14 residues. Trimming took 4 bases from V and 5 from J, leaving 14 bases between them. The germline CDR1 and CDR2 sequences are KGHDR and SFDVKD.

The rearrangement uses TRBV15 and TRBJ2-7; 11 bases align to TRBD2. This CDR3 spans 15 amino acids. Germline loops: CDR1 LNHNV, CDR2 YYDKDF (reference sequence). J was trimmed by 5 bases and V by 1 base; bases with no gene match: 4. The CDR3 DNA follows: TGTGCCACCAGCAGAGCCACTAGCGGGAGAGACGAGCAGTACTTC. Residues: CATSRATSGRDEQYF.

The chain has TRBV6-1 and TRBJ2-7; 11 nucleotides agree with TRBD2. CDR1 and CDR2 (germline): MNHNS, SASEGT. The V gene end was trimmed by 2 bases and the J gene end by 0 bases; junction bases not matched to a gene: 0. This CDR3 comprises 15 residues. The CDR3 DNA reads TGTGCCAGCAGTGAAACTAGCGGGAGCTCCTACGAGCAGTACTTC. Its translation is CASSETSGSSYEQYF.

The V gene is TRBV10-3, the J gene TRBJ2-7; 10 bases fit TRBD2. With 7 bases clipped from V and 0 bases from J, the junction kept 6 bases outside the gene matches. Germline lookup yields CDR1 ENHRY and CDR2 SYGVKD. CDR3 length: 15 amino acids. The CDR3 DNA reads TGTGCCATCAATATAGCGGGGGGCAACTCCTACGAGCAGTACTTC. Amino acids: CAINIAGGNSYEQYF.

This clonotype is a singleton in its sample. The chain employs TRBV7-9 and TRBJ2-1; no reliable D call. The CDR3 spans 13 residues. CDR1 is SEHNR, CDR2 FQNEAQ, per germline (reference sequence). Trimming took off 3 bases at V and 4 bases at J, with 7 bases between the two ends. The chain's CDR3 is CASSFTGYNEQFF. The CDR3 DNA sequence: TGTGCCAGCAGCTTTACCGGATACAATGAGCAGTTCTTC.

The chain uses TRBV6-2 or TRBV6-3 and TRBJ2-7, with 9 bases aligning to TRBD1. The CDR3 is 14 residues long. Germline-derived CDR1 and CDR2 are MNHEY and SVGEGT. Losses at the gene ends were 3 bases for V and 3 bases for J; bases not matched to a gene: 3. As DNA, the CDR3 is TGTGCCAGCAGTTATTCGGGACAGGGCTACGAGCAGTACTTC. Translating it yields CASSYSGQGYEQYF.